This T cell receptor (beta chain) derives from a study of T cell responses to AZD1222 COVID-19 vaccine. Study-wide points: Scientists sampled the repertoires only once the peak T cell response had passed. Baseline seropositives among AZD1222 recipients totaled only five to seven. The donor cohort was predominantly white British with a female majority, and clonal diversity may have been underestimated. After two AZD1222 doses, spike-specific TCR breadth and depth rose versus day 0.

This clone was observed a handful of times. Its specificity is unknown. The V gene lost 4 bases and the J gene lost 0 bases, with 11 bases spanning the gap. This CDR3 comprises 15 residues. Germline CDR1 is MGHRA and CDR2 is YSYEKL. The repertoire was sequenced with immunoSEQ multiplex PCR; TCRdb's copy has only in-frame clones and lacks some. The data contain 100,000 to 150,000 clones, 90% of them singletons. The specimen comprised peripheral blood, sampled on day 0 of MenACWY control vaccination. V usage is TRBV4-1 and J usage is TRBJ2-3; D is unclear. This TCR came from an adult in good health. Written as DNA, the CDR3 is TGCGCCAGCAGCCTTGGAGTTTATAGCACAGATACGCAGTATTTT. Translated: CASSLGVYSTDTQYF.